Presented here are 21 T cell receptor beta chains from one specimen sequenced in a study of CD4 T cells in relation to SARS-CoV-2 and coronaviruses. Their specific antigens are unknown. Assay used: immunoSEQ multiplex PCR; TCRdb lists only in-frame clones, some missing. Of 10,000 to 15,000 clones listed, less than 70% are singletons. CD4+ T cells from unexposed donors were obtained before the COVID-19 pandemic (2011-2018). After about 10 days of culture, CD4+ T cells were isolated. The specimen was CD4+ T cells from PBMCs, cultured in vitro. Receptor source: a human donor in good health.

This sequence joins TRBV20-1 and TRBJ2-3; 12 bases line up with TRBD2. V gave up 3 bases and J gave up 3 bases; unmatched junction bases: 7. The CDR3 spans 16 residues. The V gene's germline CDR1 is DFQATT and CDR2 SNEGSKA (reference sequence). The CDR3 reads CSASTSGGFLTDTQYF. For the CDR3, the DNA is TGCAGTGCTAGTACTAGCGGGGGGTTTTTGACAGATACGCAGTATTTT.

CDR3 residues: CASSPSPERSAGTQYF. The CDR3 DNA sequence: TGTGCCAGCTCACCTTCGCCGGAGCGATCTGCGGGGACCCAGTACTTC. This chain connects TRBV18 to TRBJ2-5, with D possibly being TRBD2 (5 bases). Between the trimmed V and J ends, which lost 3 bases and 7 bases, there was a span of 21 bases. Germline V gene sequence: CDR1 KGHSH, CDR2 LQKENI. The CDR3 contains 16 residues.

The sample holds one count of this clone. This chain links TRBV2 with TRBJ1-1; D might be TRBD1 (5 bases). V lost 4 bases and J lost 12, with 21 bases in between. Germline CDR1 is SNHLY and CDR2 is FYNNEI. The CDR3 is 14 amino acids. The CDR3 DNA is TGTGCCAGCAGTGTCGGTCAGGGACCGGGAAGGACTTTCTTT. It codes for CASSVGQGPGRTFF.

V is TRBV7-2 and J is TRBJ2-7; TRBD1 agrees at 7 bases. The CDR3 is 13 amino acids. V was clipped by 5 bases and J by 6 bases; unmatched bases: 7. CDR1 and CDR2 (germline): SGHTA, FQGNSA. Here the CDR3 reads CASSTRQGREQYF. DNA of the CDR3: TGTGCCAGCAGCACAAGACAGGGCCGCGAGCAGTACTTC.

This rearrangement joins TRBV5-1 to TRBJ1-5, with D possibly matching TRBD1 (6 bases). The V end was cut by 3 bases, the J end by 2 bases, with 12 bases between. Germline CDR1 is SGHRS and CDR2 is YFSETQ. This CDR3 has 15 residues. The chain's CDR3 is CASSSDGGGNQPQHF. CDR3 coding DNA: TGCGCCAGCAGCTCGGACGGGGGCGGCAATCAGCCCCAGCATTTT.

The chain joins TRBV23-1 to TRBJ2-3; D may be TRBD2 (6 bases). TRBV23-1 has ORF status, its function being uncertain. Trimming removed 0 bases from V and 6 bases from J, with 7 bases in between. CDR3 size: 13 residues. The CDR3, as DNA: TGCGCCAGCAGTCAATCGGGGAGGGATACGCAGTATTTT. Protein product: CASSQSGRDTQYF.

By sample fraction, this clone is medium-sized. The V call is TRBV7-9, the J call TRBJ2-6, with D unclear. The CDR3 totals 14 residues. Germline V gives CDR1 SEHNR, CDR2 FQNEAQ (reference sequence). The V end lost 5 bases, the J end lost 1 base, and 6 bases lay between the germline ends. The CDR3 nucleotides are TGTGCCAGCAGCCCTGGGTCTGGGGCCAACGTCCTGACTTTC. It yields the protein CASSPGSGANVLTF.

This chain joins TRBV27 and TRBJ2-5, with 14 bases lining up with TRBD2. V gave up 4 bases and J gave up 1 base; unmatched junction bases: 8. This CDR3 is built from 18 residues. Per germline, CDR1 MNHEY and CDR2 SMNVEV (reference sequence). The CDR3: CASSSMTSGRAAQETQYF. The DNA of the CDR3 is TGTGCCAGCAGTTCGATGACTAGCGGGAGGGCCGCCCAAGAGACCCAGTACTTC.

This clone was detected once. The CDR3 DNA is TGTGCCAGCAGCCAAGAGGGGACGTTAGCCAAAAACATTCAGTACTTC. Amino acid sequence: CASSQEGTLAKNIQYF. J is TRBJ2-4 and V is TRBV4-2; D may be TRBD1 or TRBD2 (5 bases each). CDR3 length: 16 residues. Trimming removed 0 bases from V and 0 bases from J, with 9 bases in between. Germline-derived CDR1 and CDR2 are LGHNA and YNFKEQ.

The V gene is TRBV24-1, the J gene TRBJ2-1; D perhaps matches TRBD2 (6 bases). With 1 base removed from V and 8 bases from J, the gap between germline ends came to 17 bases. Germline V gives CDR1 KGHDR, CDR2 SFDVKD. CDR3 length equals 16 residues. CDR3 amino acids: CATSDFGGGRSDEQFF. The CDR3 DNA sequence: TGTGCCACCAGTGATTTTGGGGGAGGTAGGAGTGATGAGCAGTTCTTC.

The CDR3 region is CASSIRGFSYEQYF. DNA of the CDR3: TGTGCCAGTAGTATACGGGGGTTCTCCTACGAGCAGTACTTC. The rearrangement links TRBV19 to TRBJ2-7, with D possibly TRBD2 on 6 matching bases. Trimming pared 2 bases from V and 0 bases from J, leaving 8 bases between. The germline V gene has CDR1 LNHDA and CDR2 SQIVND (reference sequence). The CDR3 extends over 14 amino acids.

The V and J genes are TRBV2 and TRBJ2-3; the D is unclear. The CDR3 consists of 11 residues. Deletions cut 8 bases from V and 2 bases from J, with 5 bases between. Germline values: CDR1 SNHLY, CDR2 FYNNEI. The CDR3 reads CASEYTDTQYF. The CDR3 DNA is TGTGCCAGCGAATACACAGATACGCAGTATTTT.

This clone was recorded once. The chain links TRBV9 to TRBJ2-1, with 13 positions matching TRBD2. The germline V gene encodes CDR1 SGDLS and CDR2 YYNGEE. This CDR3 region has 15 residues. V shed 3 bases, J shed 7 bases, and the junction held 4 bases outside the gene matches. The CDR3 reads CASSATSGRMNEQFF. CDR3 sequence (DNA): TGTGCCAGCAGCGCGACTAGCGGGAGGATGAATGAGCAGTTCTTC.

CDR3 region: CASSPHLQGADYGYTF. In DNA form, the CDR3 reads TGTGCCAGCAGCCCACATCTACAGGGAGCTGACTATGGCTACACCTTC. J is TRBJ1-2 and V is TRBV3-1 (or the pseudogene TRBV3-2); the D gene is possibly TRBD1 (6 bases). The germline V and J ends were trimmed by 4 bases and 3 bases, with 18 bases remaining between them. Germline values: CDR1 LGHDT, CDR2 YNNKEL (reference sequence). The CDR3 sequence is 16 residues long.

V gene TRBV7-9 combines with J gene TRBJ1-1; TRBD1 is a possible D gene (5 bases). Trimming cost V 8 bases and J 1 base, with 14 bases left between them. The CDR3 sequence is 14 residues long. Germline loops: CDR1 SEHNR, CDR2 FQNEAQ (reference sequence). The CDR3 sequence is CASGGGRRNTEAFF. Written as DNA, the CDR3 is TGTGCCAGCGGGGGGGGACGACGGAACACTGAAGCTTTCTTT. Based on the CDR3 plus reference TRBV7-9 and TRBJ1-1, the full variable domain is DTGVSQNPRHKITKRGQNVTFRCDPISEHNRLYWYRQTLGQGPEFLTYFQNEAQLEKSRLLSDRFSAERPKGSFSTLEIQRTEQGDSAMYLCASGGGRRNTEAFFGQGTRLTVV.

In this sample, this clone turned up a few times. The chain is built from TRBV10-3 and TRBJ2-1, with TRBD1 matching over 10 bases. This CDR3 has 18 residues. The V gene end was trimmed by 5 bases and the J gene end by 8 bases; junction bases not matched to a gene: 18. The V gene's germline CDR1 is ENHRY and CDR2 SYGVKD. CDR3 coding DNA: TGTGCCATCAGTTTCCGGACAGGGGGAGCGGGGGCGAGTTATGAGCAGTTCTTC. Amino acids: CAISFRTGGAGASYEQFF.

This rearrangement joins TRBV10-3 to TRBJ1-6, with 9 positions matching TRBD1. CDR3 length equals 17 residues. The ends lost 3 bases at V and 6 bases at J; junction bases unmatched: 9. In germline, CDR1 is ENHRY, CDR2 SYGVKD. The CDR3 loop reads CAISDRDGQGRNSPLHF. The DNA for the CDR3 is TGTGCCATCAGTGACCGAGACGGACAGGGGCGTAATTCACCCCTCCACTTT.

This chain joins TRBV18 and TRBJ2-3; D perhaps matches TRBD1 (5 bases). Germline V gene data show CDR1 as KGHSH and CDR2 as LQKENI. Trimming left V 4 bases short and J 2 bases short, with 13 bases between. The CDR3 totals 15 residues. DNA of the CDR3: TGTGCCAGCTCACGGGCCGACAGCCCCACAGATACGCAGTATTTT. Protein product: CASSRADSPTDTQYF.

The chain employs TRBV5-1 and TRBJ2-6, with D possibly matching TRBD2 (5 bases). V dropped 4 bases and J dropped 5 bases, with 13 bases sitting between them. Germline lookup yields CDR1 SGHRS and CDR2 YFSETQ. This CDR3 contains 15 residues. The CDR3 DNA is TGCGCCAGCAGCACCCCAGGAGGAAGGGCCAACGTCCTGACTTTC. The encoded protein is CASSTPGGRANVLTF.

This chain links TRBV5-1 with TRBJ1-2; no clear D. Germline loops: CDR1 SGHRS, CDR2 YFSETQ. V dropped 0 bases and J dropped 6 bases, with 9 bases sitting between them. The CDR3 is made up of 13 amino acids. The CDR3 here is CASSLVGADGYTF. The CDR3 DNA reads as TGCGCCAGCAGCTTGGTGGGTGCGGATGGCTACACCTTC.

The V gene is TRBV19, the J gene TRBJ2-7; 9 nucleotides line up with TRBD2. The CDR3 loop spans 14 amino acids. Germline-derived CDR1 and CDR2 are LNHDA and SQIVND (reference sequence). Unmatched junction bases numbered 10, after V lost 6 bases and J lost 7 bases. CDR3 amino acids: CASSTVGTSSEQYF. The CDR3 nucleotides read TGTGCCAGTAGCACCGTAGGGACTAGCTCAGAGCAGTACTTC.